One sample yielded the 23 T cell receptor beta chains listed below, sequenced in a study of PD-1 blockade in classical Hodgkin lymphoma. Generated by immunoSEQ multiplex PCR, the TCRdb table keeps only in-frame clones and is missing some. The sample contains roughly 60,000 clones, around 90% of which appear only once. Each patient experienced a relapse that followed autologous stem cell transplantation, and brentuximab vedotin exposure varied. The material was peripheral blood mononuclear cells (PBMCs), obtained before the second cycle of nivolumab. These TCRs come from a human donor with classical Hodgkin lymphoma.

This rearrangement joins TRBV7-9 to TRBJ2-3; no clear D. The V gene's germline CDR1 is SEHNR and CDR2 FQNEAQ (reference sequence). Trimming cost V 2 bases and J 2 bases, with 5 bases left between them. The CDR3 spans 13 residues. The CDR3 loop reads CASSLSITDTQYF. CDR3 in DNA: TGTGCCAGCAGCTTATCGATCACAGATACGCAGTATTTT.

V and J are TRBV6-5 and TRBJ2-7; a weak D match, TRBD2 (7 bases). V was cut by 5 bases and J by 2 bases, with 13 bases left in between. Germline loops: CDR1 MNHEY, CDR2 SVGAGI. This CDR3 contains 14 residues. This chain's CDR3 is CASSGAGAPYEQYF. The CDR3 bases are TGTGCCAGCAGTGGGGCGGGGGCTCCCTACGAGCAGTACTTC.

The chain uses TRBV5-1 and TRBJ2-7; D uncertain. The CDR3 is 14 amino acids. The V end was cut by 0 bases, the J end by 4 bases, with 11 bases between. From germline, CDR1 is SGHRS and CDR2 YFSETQ. The CDR3: CASSLVRGQYEQYF. The CDR3 nucleotides read TGCGCCAGCAGCTTGGTGCGCGGCCAATACGAGCAGTACTTC.

The chain is built from TRBV6-6 and TRBJ1-4; unclear D gene. The CDR3 contains 16 residues. CDR1 is MNHNY, CDR2 SVGAGI, per germline (reference sequence). V was cut by 4 bases and J by 7 bases, with 19 bases left in between. The CDR3 sequence: CASSSPGTSSGEKLFF. CDR3 DNA: TGTGCCAGCAGTTCCCCGGGCACATCATCGGGTGAAAAACTGTTTTTT.

This clone was recorded a few times. The CDR3 here is CASSPQGATNEKLFF. CDR3 nucleotides: TGCGCCAGCAGCCCACAGGGTGCCACTAATGAAAAACTGTTTTTT. The V and J genes are TRBV5-1 and TRBJ1-4; tentative D call: TRBD1 (6 bases). V was pared by 4 bases and J by 2 bases, with 12 bases between. The CDR3 spans 15 residues. Germline V gene data show CDR1 as SGHRS and CDR2 as YFSETQ.

The rearrangement joins TRBV19 to TRBJ1-4; D gene ambiguous. The germline CDR1 and CDR2 sequences are LNHDA and SQIVND (reference sequence). There are 13 residues in the CDR3. V was shortened by 11 bases and J by 6 bases, with 16 bases between the two germline ends. The chain's CDR3 is CALSSASYEKLFF. CDR3 nucleotide sequence: TGTGCCCTAAGTTCAGCCAGTTATGAAAAACTGTTTTTT.

The V gene is TRBV7-9, the J gene TRBJ2-3; no clear D gene. From germline, CDR1 is SEHNR and CDR2 FQNEAQ (reference sequence). The V end lost 6 bases, the J end lost 5 bases, and 12 bases lay between the germline ends. The CDR3 totals 13 residues. The CDR3 loop reads CASSPPVRDTQYF. Written as DNA, the CDR3 is TGTGCCAGCAGTCCGCCCGTCAGAGATACGCAGTATTTT.

The gene calls are TRBV6-6 and TRBJ1-4; D ambiguous. The V gene lost 1 base and the J gene lost 8 bases, with 8 bases spanning the gap. There are 13 residues in the CDR3. Germline V gives CDR1 MNHNY, CDR2 SVGAGI (reference sequence). The CDR3 reads CASSYYSGEKLFF. The DNA for the CDR3 is TGTGCCAGCAGTTACTATTCGGGAGAAAAACTGTTTTTT.

The chain joins TRBV5-1 to TRBJ2-3; D ambiguous. The ends were cut back, 0 bases at V and 4 bases at J, with 12 bases in the middle. The CDR3 extends over 15 amino acids. Looked up from germline, CDR1 is SGHRS and CDR2 is YFSETQ. DNA of the CDR3: TGCGCCAGCAGCTTGGATTATACCGCTCCAGATACGCAGTATTTT. Its protein is CASSLDYTAPDTQYF.

The rearrangement links TRBV11-2 to TRBJ2-2; D not certain. V was cut by 1 base and J by 3 bases, with 9 bases left in between. Germline loops: CDR1 SGHAT, CDR2 FQNNGV. The CDR3 is 15 residues long. The CDR3 DNA reads as TGTGCCAGCAGCTTAGGGGATAGACACACCGGGGAGCTGTTTTTT. Its translation is CASSLGDRHTGELFF.

This clone came up a few times. The chain has TRBV5-1 and TRBJ1-2, with D possibly matching TRBD1 (5 bases). There are 15 residues in the CDR3. V lost 1 base and J lost 4, with 14 bases in between. Germline-derived CDR1 and CDR2 are SGHRS and YFSETQ. The CDR3 DNA sequence: TGCGCCAGCAGCTTGACAGGACCTGGGCCCTATGGCTACACCTTC. Encoded protein: CASSLTGPGPYGYTF.

This chain joins TRBV5-1 and TRBJ1-1; weak D call: TRBD1 (6 bases). Trimming removed 0 bases at V and 5 bases at J, with 11 bases between. This CDR3 is built from 14 residues. Per germline, CDR1 SGHRS and CDR2 YFSETQ. Written as DNA, the CDR3 is TGCGCCAGCAGCTTGGAGGGGGGTAGGACTGAAGCTTTCTTT. Amino acid sequence: CASSLEGGRTEAFF. Complete variable domain (other parts from reference TRBV5-1 and TRBJ1-1): KAGVTQTPRYLIKTRGQQVTLSCSPISGHRSVSWYQQTPGQGLQFLFEYFSETQRNKGNFPGRFSGRQFSNSRSEMNVSTLELGDSALYLCASSLEGGRTEAFFGQGTRLTVV.

This sequence joins TRBV6-6 and TRBJ1-1, with 11 nucleotides matching TRBD1. The V gene end was trimmed by 5 bases and the J gene end by 0 bases; junction bases not matched to a gene: 5. Germline V lookup: CDR1 MNHNY, CDR2 SVGAGI (reference sequence). The CDR3 runs 16 residues. CDR3 sequence: CASSPGQGAVNTEAFF. CDR3 nucleotides: TGTGCCAGCAGTCCTGGACAGGGGGCGGTGAACACTGAAGCTTTCTTT.

V usage is TRBV7-3 and J usage is TRBJ2-5, with D perhaps matching TRBD1 (5 bases). The V and J ends lost 5 bases and 4 bases respectively, with 11 bases between them. Germline V gives CDR1 SGHTA, CDR2 FQGTGA. The CDR3 loop spans 13 amino acids. Here the CDR3 reads CASSEQGRETQYF. The CDR3 DNA follows: TGTGCCAGCAGCGAGCAGGGTAGAGAGACCCAGTACTTC.

V usage is TRBV28 and J usage is TRBJ2-5; 11 positions agree with TRBD2. This CDR3 has 13 amino acids. V lost 6 bases, J lost 4 bases, and 1 base stayed unmatched. From germline, CDR1 is MDHEN and CDR2 SYDVKM. The DNA of the CDR3 is TGTGCCAGCAGACTAGCGGGGGTAGAGACCCAGTACTTC. Protein: CASRLAGVETQYF.

This rearrangement joins TRBV6-5 to TRBJ2-7; weak D call: TRBD1 (6 bases). Germline lookup yields CDR1 MNHEY and CDR2 SVGAGI. CDR3 length: 13 amino acids. V gave up 6 bases and J gave up 2 bases, with 11 bases separating them. The DNA of the CDR3 is TGTGCCAGCAGCGAACAGGGACCCTACGAGCAGTACTTC. It specifies CASSEQGPYEQYF.

The chain is built from TRBV4-2 and TRBJ2-2, with D unresolved. Germline V gene lookup returns CDR1 LGHNA and CDR2 YNFKEQ. Trimming took 0 bases from V and 8 from J, leaving 7 bases between them. The length of the CDR3 is 13 residues. CDR3 in amino acids: CASSQDLLGELFF. The CDR3 region has the DNA TGTGCCAGCAGCCAAGATCTCCTGGGGGAGCTGTTTTTT.

The CDR3 here is CASRFEMNTEAFF. In DNA form, the CDR3 reads TGTGCCAGCAGGTTCGAAATGAACACTGAAGCTTTCTTT. V gene TRBV28 combines with J gene TRBJ1-1; no reliable D call. The CDR3 contains 13 residues. The V end lost 6 bases, the J end lost 0 bases, and 8 bases lay between the germline ends. Germline assignment: CDR1 MDHEN and CDR2 SYDVKM. The complete variable domain, with remaining parts taken from reference TRBV28 and TRBJ1-1, reads DVKVTQSSRYLVKRTGEKVFLECVQDMDHENMFWYRQDPGLGLRLIYFSYDVKMKEKGDIPEGYSVSREKKERFSLILESASTNQTSMYLCASRFEMNTEAFFGQGTRLTVV.

The genes are TRBV5-1 and TRBJ1-1; unclear D gene. The CDR3 has 15 residues. Per the germline V gene, CDR1 is SGHRS and CDR2 is YFSETQ. V dropped 10 bases and J dropped 0 bases, with 19 bases sitting between them. The chain's CDR3 is CASGPSDAMNTEAFF. CDR3 in DNA: TGCGCCTCGGGTCCTTCCGACGCAATGAACACTGAAGCTTTCTTT.

This clone turned up a few times. The genes are TRBV27 and TRBJ1-5; D gene unclear. This CDR3 has 10 residues. The germline V gene has CDR1 MNHEY and CDR2 SMNVEV (reference sequence). Trimming shortened V by 3 bases and J by 9 bases, and 3 bases separated the two germline ends. CDR3 sequence (DNA): TGTGCCAGCAGTTTCCCGCCCCAGCATTTT. This sequence encodes CASSFPPQHF.

As concerns this clone: The sample has other DNA sequences that encode this CDR3 too. The V gene is TRBV5-1, the J gene TRBJ2-3; 7 bases line up with TRBD2. The trim removed 0 bases at V and 6 bases at J, leaving 1 base unmatched. This CDR3 region has 13 residues. In germline, CDR1 is SGHRS, CDR2 YFSETQ. CDR3 loop: CASSLGAGDTQYF. CDR3 sequence (DNA): TGCGCCAGCAGCTTGGGAGCGGGGGATACGCAGTATTTT. Based on the CDR3 plus reference TRBV5-1 and TRBJ2-3, the full variable domain is KAGVTQTPRYLIKTRGQQVTLSCSPISGHRSVSWYQQTPGQGLQFLFEYFSETQRNKGNFPGRFSGRQFSNSRSEMNVSTLELGDSALYLCASSLGAGDTQYFGPGTRLTVL.

This sequence joins TRBV6-6 and TRBJ2-1; TRBD2 matches at 9 bases. The germline V gene encodes CDR1 MNHNY and CDR2 SVGAGI (reference sequence). With 5 bases clipped from V and 4 bases from J, the junction kept 3 bases outside the gene matches. This CDR3 has 14 amino acids. Here the CDR3 DNA reads TGTGCCAGCAGTAGCGGGGGGCTTTACAATGAGCAGTTCTTC. Encoded protein: CASSSGGLYNEQFF.

The chain has TRBV19 and TRBJ1-1; 8 bases are a match to TRBD1. The V gene's germline CDR1 is LNHDA and CDR2 SQIVND (reference sequence). The CDR3 has 13 residues. The V and J ends lost 8 bases and 3 bases, in that order; junction bases with no gene match: 5. This CDR3 reads CASQGAGDTEAFF. In DNA, the CDR3 is TGTGCCAGTCAGGGGGCGGGGGACACTGAAGCTTTCTTT.